This entry features one T cell receptor beta chain sequence. The antigen remains unidentified. V was pared by 0 bases and J by 3 bases, with 18 bases between. The CDR3 extends over 17 amino acids. CDR1 and CDR2 from the germline V gene are SGDLS and YYNGEE. The data were obtained in a study of glioma-infiltrating T cells after dendritic cell vaccination. Study-wide background: Autologous tumor lysate was loaded overnight onto monocyte-derived dendritic cells grown less than 8 days with IL-4 and GM-CSF. Dendritic cell vaccine was injected intradermally three times, biweekly.

Here immunoSEQ multiplex PCR was the method, and the copy in TCRdb shows in-frame clones only, minus some. There are about 82,000 clones in the sample; around nine tenths occur only once, and roughly 3.2% lies in the top ten. Whole-study findings and limits: Survival was not directly related to TCR clonality in these patients.

Fresh-frozen tumor tissue and more than two years of survival data were available for all. This TCR was recovered from a human donor with glioblastoma. Sequencing used blood, obtained before dendritic cell vaccination. This sequence joins TRBV9 and TRBJ1-2, with unresolved D. The CDR3 is CASSVGGNGGQHYGYTF. In DNA, the CDR3 is TGTGCCAGCAGCGTAGGAGGTAATGGCGGTCAACACTATGGCTACACCTTC.